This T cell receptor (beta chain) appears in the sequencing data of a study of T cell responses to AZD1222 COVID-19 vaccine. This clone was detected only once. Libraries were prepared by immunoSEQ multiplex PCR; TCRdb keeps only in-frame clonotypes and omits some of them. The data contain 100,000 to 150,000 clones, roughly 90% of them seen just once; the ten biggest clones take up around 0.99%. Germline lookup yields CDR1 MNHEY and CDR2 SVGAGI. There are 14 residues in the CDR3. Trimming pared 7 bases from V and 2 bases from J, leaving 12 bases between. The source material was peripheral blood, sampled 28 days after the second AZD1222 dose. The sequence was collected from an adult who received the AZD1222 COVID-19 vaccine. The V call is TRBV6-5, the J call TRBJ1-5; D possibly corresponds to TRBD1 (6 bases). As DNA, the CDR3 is TGTGCCAGCAATCCCCGGGGGCGCAATCAGCCCCAGCATTTT. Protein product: CASNPRGRNQPQHF.